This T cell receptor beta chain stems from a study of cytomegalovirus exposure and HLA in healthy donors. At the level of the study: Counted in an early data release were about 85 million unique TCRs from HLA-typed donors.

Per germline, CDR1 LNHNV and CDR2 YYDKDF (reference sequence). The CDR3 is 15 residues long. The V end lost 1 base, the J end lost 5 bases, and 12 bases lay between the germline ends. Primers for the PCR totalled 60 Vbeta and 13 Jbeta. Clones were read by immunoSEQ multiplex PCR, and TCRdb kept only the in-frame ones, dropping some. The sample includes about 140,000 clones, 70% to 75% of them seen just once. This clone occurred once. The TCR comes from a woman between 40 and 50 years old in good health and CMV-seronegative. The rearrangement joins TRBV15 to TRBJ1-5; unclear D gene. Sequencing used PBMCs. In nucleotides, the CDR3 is TGTGCCACCAGCAGAGCGGCGGGGTTGTATCAGCCCCAGCATTTT. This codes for CATSRAAGLYQPQHF.